A selection of T cell receptor beta chains follows, all from one sample in a study of control samples from healthy donors and cancer patients. Sequenced by immunoSEQ multiplex PCR; TCRdb stores in-frame clones only, minus some. The sample shows about 190,000 clones, 91% of them seen only once. The sequenced sample consisted of blood. These receptor sequences come from a man aged 30-40 years in good health. Both conserved end residues are part of each CDR3. Each record gives: clone size, D gene, CDR3 length, V gene, J gene, CDR3 protein, CDR3 DNA. A D gene is named only where the DNA matches it firmly. Clone sizes are given selectively: once, few, many, or a class where the clone is expanded.

clone_size: NA; d_call: NA; cdr3_length: 14; v_call: TRBV24-1; j_call: TRBJ1-5; cdr3_aa: CATSDAGVNQPQHF; cdr3_nt: TGTGCCACCAGTGATGCTGGCGTCAATCAGCCCCAGCATTTT
clone_size: NA; d_call: NA; cdr3_length: 16; v_call: TRBV14; j_call: TRBJ2-7; cdr3_aa: CASSHHTDRGRDEQYF; cdr3_nt: TGTGCCAGCAGCCATCACACCGATCGGGGCCGAGACGAGCAGTACTTC
clone_size: NA; d_call: TRBD1; cdr3_length: 15; v_call: TRBV5-6; j_call: TRBJ2-3; cdr3_aa: CASSPSGQGLDTQYF; cdr3_nt: TGTGCCAGCAGCCCCTCGGGACAGGGGCTAGATACGCAGTATTTT
clone_size: once; d_call: NA; cdr3_length: 12; v_call: TRBV7-2; j_call: TRBJ1-1; cdr3_aa: CASSHYRTEAFF; cdr3_nt: TGTGCCAGCAGCCACTACAGGACTGAAGCTTTCTTT
clone_size: NA; d_call: NA; cdr3_length: 16; v_call: TRBV7-9; j_call: TRBJ1-3; cdr3_aa: CASSLRGVAAGNTIYF; cdr3_nt: TGTGCCAGCAGCCTCCGAGGGGTGGCGGCTGGAAACACCATATATTTT
clone_size: NA; d_call: NA; cdr3_length: 11; v_call: TRBV12-3/TRBV12-4; j_call: TRBJ1-1; cdr3_aa: CASTWTNEAFF; cdr3_nt: TGTGCCAGCACCTGGACAAATGAAGCTTTCTTT
clone_size: NA; d_call: NA; cdr3_length: 12; v_call: TRBV7-8; j_call: TRBJ1-5; cdr3_aa: CASSKGNQPQHF; cdr3_nt: TGTGCCAGCAGTAAAGGGAATCAGCCCCAGCATTTT
clone_size: NA; d_call: NA; cdr3_length: 15; v_call: TRBV29-1; j_call: TRBJ2-1; cdr3_aa: CSVEKGTATYNEQFF; cdr3_nt: TGCAGCGTCGAAAAGGGGACCGCGACCTACAATGAGCAGTTCTTC
clone_size: NA; d_call: TRBD1; cdr3_length: 15; v_call: TRBV6-1; j_call: TRBJ1-4; cdr3_aa: CASSEGGGEEEKLFF; cdr3_nt: TGTGCCAGCAGTGAAGGAGGGGGCGAAGAAGAAAAACTGTTTTTT
clone_size: NA; d_call: NA; cdr3_length: 14; v_call: TRBV7-9; j_call: TRBJ1-3; cdr3_aa: CASSLRAERNTIYF; cdr3_nt: TGTGCCAGCAGCTTAAGAGCCGAAAGAAACACCATATATTTT
clone_size: NA; d_call: NA; cdr3_length: 14; v_call: TRBV19; j_call: TRBJ1-6; cdr3_aa: CASSIFTVDSPLHF; cdr3_nt: TGTGCCAGTAGTATTTTCACAGTCGATTCACCCCTCCACTTT
clone_size: few; d_call: TRBD1; cdr3_length: 14; v_call: TRBV19; j_call: TRBJ1-6; cdr3_aa: CASSDRVQNSPLHF; cdr3_nt: TGTGCCAGTAGTGACAGGGTTCAAAATTCACCCCTCCACTTT
clone_size: NA; d_call: NA; cdr3_length: 12; v_call: TRBV5-1; j_call: TRBJ1-2; cdr3_aa: CASRGEGYGYTF; cdr3_nt: TGCGCCAGCAGAGGGGAGGGCTATGGCTACACCTTC
clone_size: once; d_call: NA; cdr3_length: 15; v_call: TRBV25-1; j_call: TRBJ1-4; cdr3_aa: CASTGQGGFNEKLFF; cdr3_nt: TGTGCCAGCACGGGGCAGGGAGGCTTTAATGAAAAACTGTTTTTT
clone_size: NA; d_call: NA; cdr3_length: 16; v_call: TRBV7-3; j_call: TRBJ2-2; cdr3_aa: CASSLISNTPTGELFF; cdr3_nt: TGTGCCAGCAGCTTAATCTCTAACACACCTACCGGGGAGCTGTTTTTT
clone_size: NA; d_call: TRBD2; cdr3_length: 13; v_call: TRBV29-1; j_call: TRBJ2-1; cdr3_aa: CSGGAGVNNEQFF; cdr3_nt: TGCAGCGGGGGAGCGGGGGTTAACAATGAGCAGTTCTTC
clone_size: NA; d_call: TRBD1; cdr3_length: 15; v_call: TRBV29-1; j_call: TRBJ1-2; cdr3_aa: CSVEALGQGHYGYTF; cdr3_nt: TGCAGCGTTGAAGCTTTAGGACAGGGGCACTATGGCTACACCTTC
clone_size: few; d_call: TRBD2; cdr3_length: 16; v_call: TRBV7-2; j_call: TRBJ2-7; cdr3_aa: CASSLSLSGGAYEQYF; cdr3_nt: TGTGCCAGCAGCTTATCGTTAAGCGGGGGGGCCTACGAGCAGTACTTC
clone_size: NA; d_call: NA; cdr3_length: 13; v_call: TRBV19; j_call: TRBJ1-1; cdr3_aa: CASSFRRETEAFF; cdr3_nt: TGTGCCAGTAGTTTCCGCAGGGAAACTGAAGCTTTCTTT
clone_size: few; d_call: NA; cdr3_length: 16; v_call: TRBV15; j_call: TRBJ2-3; cdr3_aa: CATSRDLGQASDTQYF; cdr3_nt: TGTGCCACCAGCAGAGATCTGGGACAAGCCTCAGATACGCAGTATTTT
clone_size: NA; d_call: NA; cdr3_length: 19; v_call: TRBV11-2; j_call: TRBJ2-1; cdr3_aa: CASSSPGVGTRDMYNEQFF; cdr3_nt: TGTGCCAGCAGCTCCCCCGGGGTTGGAACGCGAGATATGTACAATGAGCAGTTCTTC
clone_size: NA; d_call: TRBD2; cdr3_length: 16; v_call: TRBV19; j_call: TRBJ2-7; cdr3_aa: CASSIDASGGSYEQYF; cdr3_nt: TGTGCCAGTAGTATAGACGCTAGCGGGGGATCCTACGAGCAGTACTTC
clone_size: NA; d_call: NA; cdr3_length: 16; v_call: TRBV3-1/TRBV3-2; j_call: TRBJ1-2; cdr3_aa: CASSSWGTHANYGYTF; cdr3_nt: TGTGCCAGCAGCTCTTGGGGGACACACGCTAACTATGGCTACACCTTC
clone_size: NA; d_call: NA; cdr3_length: 15; v_call: TRBV6-5; j_call: TRBJ1-5; cdr3_aa: CASSWQLTSNQPQHF; cdr3_nt: TGTGCCAGCAGTTGGCAACTGACCTCCAATCAGCCCCAGCATTTT